The 7 T cell receptor beta chains below were found in one sample sequenced in a study of Graves' ophthalmopathy and Graves' hyperthyroidism. The study amplified TCR beta CDR3 regions using RNA transcripts. Second-round multiplex PCR followed a first-round RT-PCR using HTBI primers. TCRdb re-called the multiplex PCR reads through MiXCR, storing one row per CDR3 protein. The data show hundreds of thousands of distinct CDR3 sequences, about 15% seen once. The sequencing input was blood. These receptor sequences come from a woman under 40 with Graves' ophthalmopathy.

In its sample, this clonotype was seen many times. The chain links TRBV5-1 to TRBJ2-7; 9 nucleotides align to TRBD1. V was clipped by 4 bases and J by 5 bases; unmatched bases: 7. CDR3 size: 14 residues. The germline gives CDR1 SGHRS, CDR2 YFSETQ. The CDR3 reads CASSQTGGLNEQYF. DNA of the CDR3: TGCGCCAGCAGCCAGACAGGGGGTCTGAACGAGCAGTACTTC.

The chain combines TRBV5-1 with TRBJ1-5, with unresolved D. The CDR3 is 14 amino acids. V was trimmed by 0 bases and J by 6 bases, leaving 10 bases between them. The germline V gene encodes CDR1 SGHRS and CDR2 YFSETQ. This CDR3 reads CASSLGAIGQPQHF. The CDR3 bases are TGCGCCAGCAGCTTGGGGGCCATCGGTCAGCCCCAGCATTTT.

This clonotype was picked up many times. The chain combines TRBV7-2 with TRBJ2-5; 8 bases match TRBD2. V lost 2 bases, J lost 3 bases, and 5 bases stayed unmatched. The germline V gene encodes CDR1 SGHTA and CDR2 FQGNSA. CDR3 length: 15 amino acids. The CDR3 DNA sequence: TGTGCCAGCAGCTTATCTGGGACTAGAGAAGAGACCCAGTACTTC. This translates into CASSLSGTREETQYF.

This clonotype was counted between two and nine times. The chain joins TRBV13 to TRBJ2-5, with TRBD2 identical over 7 bases. CDR3 length: 16 amino acids. Per the germline V gene, CDR1 is PRHDT and CDR2 is FYEKMQ (reference sequence). V shed 1 base and J 2 bases; nucleotides not matched to a gene: 7. As DNA, the CDR3 is TGTGCCAGCAGCTTAGAGCGAGCGGGGTGGCAAGAGACCCAGTACTTC. Translating it yields CASSLERAGWQETQYF.

This chain uses TRBV4-2 with TRBJ1-2; a possible D gene is TRBD1 (5 bases). From germline, CDR1 is LGHNA and CDR2 YNFKEQ. The V end lost 1 base, the J end lost 8 bases, and 29 bases lay between the germline ends. The CDR3 totals 19 residues. CDR3 loop: CASSQATFVFRDVWGGYTF. Here the CDR3 DNA reads TGTGCCAGCAGCCAAGCTACCTTTGTCTTTCGGGACGTTTGGGGGGGCTACACCTTC.

Ten or more counts support this clonotype. V gene TRBV6-1 combines with J gene TRBJ2-5, with D uncertain. Germline V CDR1 and CDR2: MNHNS, SASEGT. This CDR3 has 13 amino acids. Trimming stripped 4 bases from V and 2 bases from J, with 8 bases between. CDR3 in DNA: TGTGCCAGCAGTGGTCCTATGCAAGAGACCCAGTACTTC. It codes for CASSGPMQETQYF.

This chain connects TRBV12-3 or TRBV12-4 to TRBJ1-2; 7 bases line up with TRBD1. The V and J ends lost 7 bases and 4 bases, in that order; junction bases with no gene match: 9. The CDR3 loop spans 14 amino acids. This CDR3 is CASTTKGAVYGYTF. The CDR3 bases are TGTGCCAGCACAACCAAGGGGGCGGTCTATGGCTACACCTTC.